A single sample is the source of the 3 T cell receptor beta chains below, sequenced in a study of a mutant IDH1 vaccine in newly diagnosed glioma. Specified time point: baseline, week 1 (first vaccination visit). As to treatment: pre-vaccination baseline after standard-of-care therapy. Sequencing was performed with immunoSEQ multiplex PCR; in TCRdb, only in-frame clones are kept and a portion is missing. Among roughly 41,000 clones listed, under 80% were seen once. The sample in question was PBMCs, obtained from a glioma patient treated with radiotherapy, temozolomide or both. The receptor source for this set is a man aged 35 to 55 with glioma. Some clones in this sample may be carry-over from other donors' samples.

V and J are TRBV11-3 and TRBJ2-2, with D possibly being TRBD1 (6 bases). CDR3 size: 13 residues. The germline V gene encodes CDR1 SGHNT and CDR2 YENEEA. Trimming removed 5 bases at V and 6 bases at J, with 10 bases between. The DNA of the CDR3 is TGTGCCAGCAGCCCGAGACAGGCCGGGGAGCTGTTTTTT. Its translation is CASSPRQAGELFF.

This clone was detected only a few times. V gene TRBV6-6 combines with J gene TRBJ1-5; D perhaps matches TRBD1 (5 bases). The CDR3 runs to 13 residues. The germline CDR1 and CDR2 sequences are MNHNY and SVGAGI (reference sequence). V was cut by 5 bases and J by 7 bases, with 12 bases left in between. The CDR3 DNA reads as TGTGCCAGCAGTCCCGACACAGGCCAGCCCCAGCATTTT. Translated: CASSPDTGQPQHF.

The genes are TRBV5-1 and TRBJ2-3; D gene ambiguous. This CDR3 contains 14 residues. Germline-derived CDR1 and CDR2 are SGHRS and YFSETQ. Trimming took 2 bases from V and 6 from J, leaving 13 bases between them. DNA for the CDR3: TGCGCCAGCAGCTTAAGTAATGATGCGGATACGCAGTATTTT. Its translation: CASSLSNDADTQYF.